The next 24 T cell receptor beta chains were all read from a single sample in a study of T cell responses to AZD1222 COVID-19 vaccine. Libraries were prepared by immunoSEQ multiplex PCR; TCRdb keeps only in-frame clonotypes and omits some of them. Of around 110,000 clones in the sample, approximately 86% were seen once. The source material was peripheral blood, sampled on day 0 of AZD1222 vaccination. Source of these receptors: an adult in good health.

V usage is TRBV18 and J usage is TRBJ2-1; D unclear. V lost 6 bases, J lost 6 bases, and 12 bases lay in between. CDR1 is KGHSH, CDR2 LQKENI, per germline. The CDR3 is 13 residues long. Here the CDR3 reads CASSEVVGNEQFF. The CDR3, as DNA: TGTGCCAGCTCCGAAGTCGTGGGCAATGAGCAGTTCTTC. The full variable domain, rest sourced from reference TRBV18 and TRBJ2-1, is NAGVMQNPRHLVRRRGQEARLRCSPMKGHSHVYWYRQLPEEGLKFMVYLQKENIIDESGMPKERFSAEFPKEGPSILRIQQVVRGDSAAYFCASSEVVGNEQFFGPGTRLTVL.

The chain is built from TRBV6-5 and TRBJ1-6; D unclear. Germline-derived CDR1 and CDR2 are MNHEY and SVGAGI. The V gene lost 1 base and the J gene lost 10 bases, with 14 bases spanning the gap. The CDR3 has 15 residues. The CDR3 loop is CASSYWTHVGSPLHF. CDR3 sequence (DNA): TGTGCCAGCAGTTACTGGACCCACGTCGGGTCACCCCTCCACTTT.

The rearrangement links TRBV4-3 to TRBJ1-2, with D tentatively TRBD1 (5 bases). Germline lookup yields CDR1 LGHNA and CDR2 YSLEER. This CDR3 is built from 14 residues. V was trimmed by 1 base and J by 2 bases, leaving 8 bases between them. The CDR3 DNA reads TGCGCCAGCAGCCAAGTGCGGGGCAACTATGGCTACACCTTC. It specifies CASSQVRGNYGYTF.

The chain is built from TRBV9 and TRBJ2-3; a weak D match, TRBD1 (6 bases). Between the trimmed V and J ends, which lost 0 bases and 0 bases, there was a span of 11 bases. The germline V gene has CDR1 SGDLS and CDR2 YYNGEE. This CDR3 region has 16 residues. CDR3 bases: TGTGCCAGCAGCGTAGGCGGACAGACGAGCACAGATACGCAGTATTTT. It is translated as CASSVGGQTSTDTQYF.

This rearrangement joins TRBV2 to TRBJ1-5; D gene ambiguous. The V end lost 8 bases, the J end lost 0 bases, and 8 bases lay between the germline ends. The V gene's germline CDR1 is SNHLY and CDR2 FYNNEI. The length of the CDR3 is 13 residues. CDR3 coding DNA: TGTGCCAGCTCAGACGATAGCAATCAGCCCCAGCATTTT. Translation: CASSDDSNQPQHF. Looking up the rest from reference TRBV2 and TRBJ1-5 gives the full variable domain: EPEVTQTPSHQVTQMGQEVILRCVPISNHLYFYWYRQILGQKVEFLVSFYNNEISEKSEIFDDQFSVERPDGSNFTLKIRSTKLEDSAMYFCASSDDSNQPQHFGDGTRLSIL.

V gene TRBV15 combines with J gene TRBJ1-2; D call uncertain. This CDR3 contains 16 residues. Germline assignment: CDR1 LNHNV and CDR2 YYDKDF (reference sequence). Deletions cut 2 bases from V and 7 bases from J, with 20 bases between. CDR3 nucleotide sequence: TGTGCCACCAGCAGAATGGAGACCGGGCCTAGGGTTGGCTACACCTTC. The encoded protein is CATSRMETGPRVGYTF.

This chain joins TRBV5-4 and TRBJ1-1, with 8 bases identical to TRBD1. The CDR3 totals 15 residues. V was pared by 5 bases and J by 5 bases, with 11 bases of the junction left unmatched. Germline-derived CDR1 and CDR2 are SGHNT and YYREEE (reference sequence). CDR3 in amino acids: CASRRRQGSDTEAFF. The CDR3 DNA follows: TGTGCCAGCAGGCGTAGACAGGGGTCAGATACTGAAGCTTTCTTT.

The chain employs TRBV5-1 and TRBJ1-4; no reliable D call. The CDR3 has 15 amino acids. Germline CDR1 and CDR2: SGHRS and YFSETQ. Trimming stripped 0 bases from V and 0 bases from J, with 6 bases between. Here the CDR3 DNA reads TGCGCCAGCAGCTTGGGCAACCCAACTAATGAAAAACTGTTTTTT. Translation: CASSLGNPTNEKLFF.

The chain couples TRBV11-3 to TRBJ2-1, with 9 bases that match TRBD1. Germline assignment: CDR1 SGHNT and CDR2 YENEEA. The V gene end was trimmed by 4 bases and the J gene end by 6 bases; junction bases not matched to a gene: 7. The CDR3 runs 15 residues. The CDR3 reads CASSSARQGGNEQFF. The CDR3 DNA follows: TGTGCCAGCAGCTCCGCGCGACAGGGGGGCAATGAGCAGTTCTTC.

The chain employs TRBV29-1 and TRBJ1-1; possible D gene TRBD1, 5 bases. This CDR3 is built from 13 residues. CDR1 and CDR2 (germline): SQVTM, ANQGSEA. Trimming took 3 bases from V and 11 from J, leaving 19 bases between them. The CDR3 spells CSVDRSGAPGAFF. The CDR3 DNA reads TGCAGCGTTGATCGTTCCGGGGCCCCCGGGGCTTTCTTT.

The V and J genes are TRBV30 and TRBJ2-1, with a weak D call TRBD1 (6 bases). CDR3 length equals 16 residues. Deletions cut 0 bases from V and 5 bases from J, with 17 bases between. The germline V gene has CDR1 GTSNPN and CDR2 SVGIG (reference sequence). The CDR3: CAWSVLGARGHNEQFF. The CDR3, as DNA: TGTGCCTGGAGTGTACTGGGGGCCCGTGGACACAATGAGCAGTTCTTC.

The V gene is TRBV7-6, the J gene TRBJ1-1, with D maybe TRBD1 (6 bases). Germline V lookup: CDR1 SGHVS, CDR2 FNYEAQ. The V and J ends lost 5 bases and 1 base respectively, with 17 bases between them. This CDR3 comprises 16 residues. The CDR3 nucleotides read TGTGCCAGCAGCATGGAATTAGGGGGAAGGAACACTGAAGCTTTCTTT. Translated: CASSMELGGRNTEAFF. The full variable domain, with the rest looked up from reference TRBV7-6 and TRBJ1-1, is GAGVSQSPRYKVTKRGQDVALRCDPISGHVSLYWYRQALGQGPEFLTYFNYEAQQDKSGLPNDRFSAERPEGSISTLTIQRTEQRDSAMYRCASSMELGGRNTEAFFGQGTRLTVV.

This clone showed up just once. V is TRBV27 and J is TRBJ2-1; no definite D call. Per the germline V gene, CDR1 is MNHEY and CDR2 is SMNVEV (reference sequence). V was clipped by 10 bases and J by 8 bases, with 18 bases between them. CDR3 length equals 13 residues. The CDR3 loop reads CATRTLTSDEQFF. CDR3 sequence (DNA): TGTGCCACCAGGACGCTTACGAGCGATGAGCAGTTCTTC.

This chain uses TRBV7-8 with TRBJ1-2; perhaps TRBD1 as D (5 bases). Germline-derived CDR1 and CDR2 are SGHVS and FQNEAQ. The CDR3 sequence is 13 residues long. Trimming stripped 5 bases from V and 4 bases from J, with 11 bases between. In DNA, the CDR3 is TGTGCCAGCAGCCCCCGGGACGGCTATGGCTACACCTTC. This encodes CASSPRDGYGYTF.

The rearrangement joins TRBV7-3 to TRBJ2-3; TRBD2 matches 7 bases. The V gene end was trimmed by 5 bases and the J gene end by 0 bases; junction bases not matched to a gene: 14. Germline loops: CDR1 SGHTA, CDR2 FQGTGA. This CDR3 has 18 amino acids. The CDR3 DNA follows: TGTGCCAGCAGCAAAAGACCCCCAAGCGGGGAGAGCACAGATACGCAGTATTTT. This sequence encodes CASSKRPPSGESTDTQYF.

The V and J genes are TRBV3-1 (or the pseudogene TRBV3-2) and TRBJ1-1; maybe TRBD1 (5 bases). V was trimmed by 0 bases and J by 7 bases, leaving 9 bases between them. Germline lookup yields CDR1 LGHDT and CDR2 YNNKEL (reference sequence). The CDR3 spans 13 residues. The CDR3 is CASSQEGVREAFF. The CDR3 nucleotides are TGTGCCAGCAGCCAAGAAGGGGTCCGTGAAGCTTTCTTT.

CDR3 protein: CASSFGPPEGYGYTF. The CDR3 bases are TGTGCCAGCAGCTTCGGGCCTCCCGAAGGCTATGGCTACACCTTC. The chain recombines TRBV7-9 with TRBJ1-2; D is uncertain. This CDR3 is built from 15 residues. V dropped 3 bases and J dropped 4 bases, with 15 bases sitting between them. Germline-derived CDR1 and CDR2 are SEHNR and FQNEAQ (reference sequence).

The gene calls are TRBV29-1 and TRBJ2-5; D gene uncertain. The CDR3 has 12 residues. Trimming left V 7 bases short and J 1 base short, with 10 bases between. CDR1 is SQVTM and CDR2 is ANQGSEA in the germline V gene. CDR3 sequence: CSGFGVQETQYF. CDR3 bases: TGCAGCGGGTTCGGAGTCCAAGAGACCCAGTACTTC.

The chain uses TRBV29-1 and TRBJ1-1; 8 bases are shared with TRBD1. The CDR3 sequence is 14 residues long. Germline CDR1 reads SQVTM; CDR2 reads ANQGSEA. J was trimmed by 5 bases and V by 3 bases; bases with no gene match: 8. The DNA of the CDR3 is TGCAGCGTTGAGCGGGACAGGTTGAGAACTGAAGCTTTCTTT. Translated, it gives CSVERDRLRTEAFF.

The chain has TRBV24-1 and TRBJ1-2; D not certain. Germline V gene data show CDR1 as KGHDR and CDR2 as SFDVKD. The CDR3 loop spans 14 amino acids. Trimming left V 4 bases short and J 4 bases short, with 12 bases between. CDR3 loop: CATSDPSSVYGYTF. CDR3 nucleotides: TGTGCCACCAGTGACCCCTCGAGTGTCTATGGCTACACCTTC.

The V gene is TRBV28, the J gene TRBJ1-6; possibly TRBD1 for D (6 bases). The V end was cut by 2 bases, the J end by 7 bases, with 9 bases between. The CDR3 runs 14 residues. Germline V gene lookup returns CDR1 MDHEN and CDR2 SYDVKM. CDR3 DNA: TGTGCCAGCAGTTTACGGGACAACAATTCACCCCTCCACTTT. Amino acids: CASSLRDNNSPLHF.

As regards this clone: The sample contains more than one DNA sequence encoding this CDR3. The chain combines TRBV6-5 with TRBJ1-5; D unresolved. Germline V CDR1 and CDR2: MNHEY, SVGAGI. Trimming took off 0 bases at V and 4 bases at J, with 7 bases between the two ends. This CDR3 has 14 amino acids. The CDR3, as DNA: TGTGCCAGCAGTTACTCTGGTGGGAATCAGCCCCAGCATTTT. Translated, it gives CASSYSGGNQPQHF.

The chain links TRBV19 to TRBJ1-1; a weak D match, TRBD1 (5 bases). The CDR3 covers 15 residues. V gave up 3 bases and J gave up 4 bases, with 15 bases separating them. The V gene's germline CDR1 is LNHDA and CDR2 SQIVND (reference sequence). In nucleotides, the CDR3 is TGTGCCAGTAGTATGGAAGGGGCCCTGACCACTGAAGCTTTCTTT. Its translation is CASSMEGALTTEAFF.

The chain uses TRBV27 and TRBJ1-4; D might be TRBD1 (6 bases). The length of the CDR3 is 15 residues. Deletions cut 5 bases from V and 8 bases from J, with 18 bases between. The germline V gene encodes CDR1 MNHEY and CDR2 SMNVEV (reference sequence). The CDR3, as DNA: TGTGCCAGCAGTCAAATCAGGGGAGTTGGGGAAAAACTGTTTTTT. This translates into CASSQIRGVGEKLFF.